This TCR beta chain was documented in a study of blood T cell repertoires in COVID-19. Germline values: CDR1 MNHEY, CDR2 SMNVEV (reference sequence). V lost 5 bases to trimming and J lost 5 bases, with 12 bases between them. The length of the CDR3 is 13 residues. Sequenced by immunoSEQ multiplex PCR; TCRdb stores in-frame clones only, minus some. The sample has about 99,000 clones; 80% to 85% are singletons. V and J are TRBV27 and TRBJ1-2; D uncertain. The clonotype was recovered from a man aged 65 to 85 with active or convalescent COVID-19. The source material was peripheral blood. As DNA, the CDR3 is TGTGCCAGCAGTCTCTCAGGTGAATATGGCTACACCTTC. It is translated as CASSLSGEYGYTF.